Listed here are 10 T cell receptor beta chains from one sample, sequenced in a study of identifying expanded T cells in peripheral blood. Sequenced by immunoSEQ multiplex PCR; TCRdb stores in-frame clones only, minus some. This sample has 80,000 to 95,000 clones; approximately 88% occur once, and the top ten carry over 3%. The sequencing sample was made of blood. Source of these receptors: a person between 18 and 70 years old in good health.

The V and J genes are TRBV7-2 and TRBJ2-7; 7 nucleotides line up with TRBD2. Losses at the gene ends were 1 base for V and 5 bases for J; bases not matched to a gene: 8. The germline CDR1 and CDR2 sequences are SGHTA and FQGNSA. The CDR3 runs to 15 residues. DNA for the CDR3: TGTGCCAGCAGCTTAGTATCGGGGGGAGTGGACGAGCAGTACTTC. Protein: CASSLVSGGVDEQYF. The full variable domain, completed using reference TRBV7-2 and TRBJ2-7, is GAGVSQSPSNKVTEKGKDVELRCDPISGHTALYWYRQSLGQGLEFLIYFQGNSAPDKSGLPSDRFSAERTGGSVSTLTIQRTQQEDSAVYLCASSLVSGGVDEQYFGPGTRLTVT.

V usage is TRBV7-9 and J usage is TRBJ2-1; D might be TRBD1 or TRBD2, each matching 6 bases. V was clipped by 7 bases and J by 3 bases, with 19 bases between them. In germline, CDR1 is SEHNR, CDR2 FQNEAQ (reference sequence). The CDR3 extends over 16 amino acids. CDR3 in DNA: TGTGCCAGCACCTCCGCCGGGGGCAGGGACTACAATGAGCAGTTCTTC. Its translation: CASTSAGGRDYNEQFF.

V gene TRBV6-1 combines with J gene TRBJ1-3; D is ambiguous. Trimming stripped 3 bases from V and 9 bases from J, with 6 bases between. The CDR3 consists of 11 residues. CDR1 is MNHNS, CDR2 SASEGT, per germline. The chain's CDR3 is CASSDLGTIYF. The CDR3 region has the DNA TGTGCCAGCAGTGACCTGGGCACCATATATTTT.

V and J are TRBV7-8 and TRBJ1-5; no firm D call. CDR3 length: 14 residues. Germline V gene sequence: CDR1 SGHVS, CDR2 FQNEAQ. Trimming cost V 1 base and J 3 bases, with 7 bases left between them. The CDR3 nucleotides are TGTGCCAGCAGCTTAGTCGGTGCCAATCAGCCCCAGCATTTT. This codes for CASSLVGANQPQHF.

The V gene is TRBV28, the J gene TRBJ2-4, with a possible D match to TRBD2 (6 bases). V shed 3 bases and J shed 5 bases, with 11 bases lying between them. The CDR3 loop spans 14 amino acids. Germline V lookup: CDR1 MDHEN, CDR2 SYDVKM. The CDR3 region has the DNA TGTGCCAGCAGTTTCACCGGGAGTCAAAACATTCAGTACTTC. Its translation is CASSFTGSQNIQYF.

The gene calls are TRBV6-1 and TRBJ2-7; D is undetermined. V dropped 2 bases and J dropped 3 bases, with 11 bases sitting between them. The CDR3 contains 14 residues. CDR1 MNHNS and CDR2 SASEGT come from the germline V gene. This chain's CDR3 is CASSEWEEDYEQYF. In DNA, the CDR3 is TGTGCCAGCAGTGAATGGGAAGAGGACTACGAGCAGTACTTC.

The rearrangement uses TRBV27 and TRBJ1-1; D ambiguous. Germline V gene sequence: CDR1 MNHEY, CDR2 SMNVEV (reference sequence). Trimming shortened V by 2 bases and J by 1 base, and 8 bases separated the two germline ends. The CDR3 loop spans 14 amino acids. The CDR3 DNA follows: TGTGCCAGCAGTTTAGGACGGGGGAACACTGAAGCTTTCTTT. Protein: CASSLGRGNTEAFF.

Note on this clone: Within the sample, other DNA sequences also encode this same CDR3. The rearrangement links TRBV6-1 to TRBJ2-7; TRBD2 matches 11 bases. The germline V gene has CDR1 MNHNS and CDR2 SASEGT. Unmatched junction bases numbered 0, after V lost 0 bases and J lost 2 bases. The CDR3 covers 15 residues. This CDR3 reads CASSEASGGAYEQYF. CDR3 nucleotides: TGTGCCAGCAGTGAAGCTAGCGGGGGGGCCTACGAGCAGTACTTC.

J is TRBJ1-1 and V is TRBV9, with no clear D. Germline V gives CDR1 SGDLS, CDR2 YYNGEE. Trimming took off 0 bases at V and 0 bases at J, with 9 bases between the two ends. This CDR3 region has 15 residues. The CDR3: CASSVGIGLNTEAFF. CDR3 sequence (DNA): TGTGCCAGCAGCGTAGGTATAGGGCTGAACACTGAAGCTTTCTTT.

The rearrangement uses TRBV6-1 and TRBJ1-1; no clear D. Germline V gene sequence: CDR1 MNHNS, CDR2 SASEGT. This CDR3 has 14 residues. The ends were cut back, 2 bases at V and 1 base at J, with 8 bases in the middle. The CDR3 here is CASSEFVENTEAFF. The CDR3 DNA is TGTGCCAGCAGTGAATTTGTGGAGAACACTGAAGCTTTCTTT.